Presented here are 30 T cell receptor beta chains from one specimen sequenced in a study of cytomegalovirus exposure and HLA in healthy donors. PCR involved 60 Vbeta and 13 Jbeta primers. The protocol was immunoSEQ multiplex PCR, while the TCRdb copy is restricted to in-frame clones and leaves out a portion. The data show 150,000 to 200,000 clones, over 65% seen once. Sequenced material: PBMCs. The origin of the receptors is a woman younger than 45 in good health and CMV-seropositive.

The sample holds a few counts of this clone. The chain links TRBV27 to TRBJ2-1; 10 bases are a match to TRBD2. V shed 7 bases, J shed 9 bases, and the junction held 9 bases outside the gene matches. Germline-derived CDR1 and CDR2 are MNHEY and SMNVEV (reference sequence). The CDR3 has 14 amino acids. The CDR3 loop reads CASTLLAGEGEQFF. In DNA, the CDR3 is TGTGCCAGCACCCTGCTAGCGGGAGAGGGTGAGCAGTTCTTC.

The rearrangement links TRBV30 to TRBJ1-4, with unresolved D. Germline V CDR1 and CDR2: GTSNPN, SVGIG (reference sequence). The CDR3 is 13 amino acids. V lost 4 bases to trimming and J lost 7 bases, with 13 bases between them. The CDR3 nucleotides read TGTGCCTGGACGGACTATGGCAGTGAAAAACTGTTTTTT. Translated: CAWTDYGSEKLFF.

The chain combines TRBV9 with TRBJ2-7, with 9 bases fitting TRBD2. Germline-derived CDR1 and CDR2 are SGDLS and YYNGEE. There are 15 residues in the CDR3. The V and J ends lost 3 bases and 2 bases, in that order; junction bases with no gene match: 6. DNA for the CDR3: TGTGCCAGCAGCGGAAAAGCGGGAGGAACCTACGAGCAGTACTTC. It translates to CASSGKAGGTYEQYF.

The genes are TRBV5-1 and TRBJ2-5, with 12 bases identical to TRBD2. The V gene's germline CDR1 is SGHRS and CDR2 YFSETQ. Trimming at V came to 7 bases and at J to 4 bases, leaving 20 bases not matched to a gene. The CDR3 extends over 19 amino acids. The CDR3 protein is CASLPRASGRGEVGETQYF. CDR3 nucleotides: TGCGCCAGCCTACCTCGGGCTAGCGGGAGGGGGGAGGTGGGAGAGACCCAGTACTTC.

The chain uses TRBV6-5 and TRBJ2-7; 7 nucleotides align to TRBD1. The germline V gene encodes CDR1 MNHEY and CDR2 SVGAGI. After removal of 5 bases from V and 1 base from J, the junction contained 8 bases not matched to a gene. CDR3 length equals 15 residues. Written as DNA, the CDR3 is TGTGCCAGCAGTGCGGAAAGGGGGCGATCCTACGAGCAGTACTTC. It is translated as CASSAERGRSYEQYF.

CDR3 region: CASSPQRISSYEQYF. Written as DNA, the CDR3 is TGTGCCAGCAGCCCGCAGCGGATAAGCTCCTACGAGCAGTACTTC. The rearrangement uses TRBV27 and TRBJ2-7, with D possibly matching TRBD2 (5 bases). Trimming stripped 6 bases from V and 0 bases from J, with 15 bases between. The CDR3 contains 15 residues. CDR1 is MNHEY, CDR2 SMNVEV, per germline (reference sequence).

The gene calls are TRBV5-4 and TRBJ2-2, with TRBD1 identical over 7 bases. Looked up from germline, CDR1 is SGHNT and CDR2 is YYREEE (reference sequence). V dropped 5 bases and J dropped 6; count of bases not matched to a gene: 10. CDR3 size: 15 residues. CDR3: CASSLDRERPGELFF. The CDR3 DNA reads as TGTGCCAGCAGTTTAGACAGGGAGCGGCCCGGGGAGCTGTTTTTT.

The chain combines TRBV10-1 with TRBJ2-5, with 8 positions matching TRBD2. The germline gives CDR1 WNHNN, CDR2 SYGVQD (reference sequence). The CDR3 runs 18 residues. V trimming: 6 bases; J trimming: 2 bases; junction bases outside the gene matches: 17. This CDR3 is CASRPSKTLAGLQETQYF. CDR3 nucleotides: TGCGCCAGCAGACCCTCAAAGACTCTAGCGGGCCTACAAGAGACCCAGTACTTC.

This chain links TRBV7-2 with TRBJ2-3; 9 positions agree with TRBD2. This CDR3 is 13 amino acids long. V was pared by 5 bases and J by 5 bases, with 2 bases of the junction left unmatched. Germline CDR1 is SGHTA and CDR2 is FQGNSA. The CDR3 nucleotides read TGTGCCAGCAGCCTGACTAGCGGAGATACGCAGTATTTT. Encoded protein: CASSLTSGDTQYF.

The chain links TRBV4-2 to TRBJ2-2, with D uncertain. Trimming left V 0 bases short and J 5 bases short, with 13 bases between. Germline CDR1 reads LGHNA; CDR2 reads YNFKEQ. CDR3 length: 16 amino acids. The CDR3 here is CASSQDSAPGTGELFF. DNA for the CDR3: TGTGCCAGCAGCCAAGATTCGGCCCCCGGGACCGGGGAGCTGTTTTTT.

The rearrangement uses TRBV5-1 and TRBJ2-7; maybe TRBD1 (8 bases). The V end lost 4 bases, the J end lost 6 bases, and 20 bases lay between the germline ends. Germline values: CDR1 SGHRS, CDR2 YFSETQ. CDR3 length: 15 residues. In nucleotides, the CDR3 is TGCGCCAGCAGCCCAGGGGGCGGGAGCTCCATCGAGCAGTACTTC. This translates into CASSPGGGSSIEQYF.

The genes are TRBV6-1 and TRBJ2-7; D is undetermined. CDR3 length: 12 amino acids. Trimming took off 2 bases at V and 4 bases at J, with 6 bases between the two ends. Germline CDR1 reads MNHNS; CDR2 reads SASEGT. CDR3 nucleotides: TGTGCCAGCAGTGAAACGAGTTACGAGCAGTACTTC. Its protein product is CASSETSYEQYF.

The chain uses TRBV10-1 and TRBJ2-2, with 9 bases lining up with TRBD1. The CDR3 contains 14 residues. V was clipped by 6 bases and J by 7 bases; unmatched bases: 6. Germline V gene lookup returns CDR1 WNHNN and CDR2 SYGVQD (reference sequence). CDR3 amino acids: CASSRDRVGGELFF. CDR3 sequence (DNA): TGCGCCAGCAGCCGGGACAGGGTTGGCGGGGAGCTGTTTTTT.

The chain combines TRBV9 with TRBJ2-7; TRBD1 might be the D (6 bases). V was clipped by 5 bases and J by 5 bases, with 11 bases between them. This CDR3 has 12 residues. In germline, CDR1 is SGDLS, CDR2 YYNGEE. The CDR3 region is CASRGAENEQYF. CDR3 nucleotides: TGTGCCAGCAGGGGGGCGGAGAACGAGCAGTACTTC. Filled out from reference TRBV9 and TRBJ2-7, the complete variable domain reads DSGVTQTPKHLITATGQRVTLRCSPRSGDLSVYWYQQSLDQGLQFLIQYYNGEERAKGNILERFSAQQFPDLHSELNLSSLELGDSALYFCASRGAENEQYFGPGTRLTVT.

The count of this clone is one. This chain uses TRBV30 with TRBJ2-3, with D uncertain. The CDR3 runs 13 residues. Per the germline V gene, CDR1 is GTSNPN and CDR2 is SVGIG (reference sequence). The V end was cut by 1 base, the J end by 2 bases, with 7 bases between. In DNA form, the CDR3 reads TGTGCCTGGAGTGGACATTTCACAGATACGCAGTATTTT. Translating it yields CAWSGHFTDTQYF.

The CDR3 DNA reads as TGTGCCAGCAGCCCCCGACAGTCGATAAACTATGGCTACACCTTC. Amino acid sequence: CASSPRQSINYGYTF. V and J are TRBV7-8 and TRBJ1-2; D might be TRBD1 (5 bases). V lost 5 bases and J lost 2, with 15 bases in between. Germline V gives CDR1 SGHVS, CDR2 FQNEAQ. There are 15 residues in the CDR3.

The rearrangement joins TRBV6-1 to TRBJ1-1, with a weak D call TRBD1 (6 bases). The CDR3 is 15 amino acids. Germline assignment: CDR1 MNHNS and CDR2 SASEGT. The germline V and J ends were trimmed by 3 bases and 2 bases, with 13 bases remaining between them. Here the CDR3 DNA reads TGTGCCAGCAGTGACAGGGGTCGAGTCAACACTGAAGCTTTCTTT. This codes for CASSDRGRVNTEAFF.

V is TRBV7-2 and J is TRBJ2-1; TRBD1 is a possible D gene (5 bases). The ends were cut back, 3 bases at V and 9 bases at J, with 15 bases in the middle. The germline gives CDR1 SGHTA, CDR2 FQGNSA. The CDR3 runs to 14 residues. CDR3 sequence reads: CASSFPYARGEQFF. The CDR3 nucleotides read TGTGCCAGCAGCTTTCCGTATGCAAGGGGTGAGCAGTTCTTC.

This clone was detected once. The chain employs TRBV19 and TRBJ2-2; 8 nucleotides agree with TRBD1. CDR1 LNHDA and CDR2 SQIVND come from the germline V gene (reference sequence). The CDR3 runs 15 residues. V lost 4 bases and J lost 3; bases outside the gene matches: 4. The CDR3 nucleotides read TGTGCCAGTAGTAAGGGACAGGTGTACACCGGGGAGCTGTTTTTT. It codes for CASSKGQVYTGELFF.

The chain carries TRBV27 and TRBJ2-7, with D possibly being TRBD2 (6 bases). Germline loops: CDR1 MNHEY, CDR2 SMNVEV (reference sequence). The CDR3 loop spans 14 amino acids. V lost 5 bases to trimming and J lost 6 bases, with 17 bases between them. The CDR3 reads CASSERGLGGEQYF. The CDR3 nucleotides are TGTGCCAGCAGTGAGAGAGGCCTCGGGGGCGAGCAGTACTTC.

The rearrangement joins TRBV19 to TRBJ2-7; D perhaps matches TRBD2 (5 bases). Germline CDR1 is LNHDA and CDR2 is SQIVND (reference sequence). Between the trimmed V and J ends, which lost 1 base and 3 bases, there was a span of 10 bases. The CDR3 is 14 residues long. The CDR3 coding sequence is TGTGCCAGTAGTATAGGACGGGGAAACTACGAGCAGTACTTC. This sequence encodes CASSIGRGNYEQYF.

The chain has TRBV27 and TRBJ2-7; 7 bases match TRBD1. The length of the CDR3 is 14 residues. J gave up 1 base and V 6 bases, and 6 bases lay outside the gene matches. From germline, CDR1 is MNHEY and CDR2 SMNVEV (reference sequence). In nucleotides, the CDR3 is TGTGCCAGCAGGGCTTTGGACAGGTCCTACGAGCAGTACTTC. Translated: CASRALDRSYEQYF.

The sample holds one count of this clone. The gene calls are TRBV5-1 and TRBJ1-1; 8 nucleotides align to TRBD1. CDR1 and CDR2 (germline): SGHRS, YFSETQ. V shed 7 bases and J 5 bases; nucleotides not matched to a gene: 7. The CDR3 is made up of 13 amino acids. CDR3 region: CASSTGAGTEAFF. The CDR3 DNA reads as TGCGCCAGCTCGACAGGGGCCGGGACTGAAGCTTTCTTT. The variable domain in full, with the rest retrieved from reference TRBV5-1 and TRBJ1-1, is KAGVTQTPRYLIKTRGQQVTLSCSPISGHRSVSWYQQTPGQGLQFLFEYFSETQRNKGNFPGRFSGRQFSNSRSEMNVSTLELGDSALYLCASSTGAGTEAFFGQGTRLTVV.

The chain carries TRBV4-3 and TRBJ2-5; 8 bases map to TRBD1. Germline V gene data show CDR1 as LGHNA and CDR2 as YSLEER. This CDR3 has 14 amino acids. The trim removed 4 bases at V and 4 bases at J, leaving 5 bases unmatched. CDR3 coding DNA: TGCGCCAGCAGCCCGATGGGACAGGCAGAGACCCAGTACTTC. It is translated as CASSPMGQAETQYF.

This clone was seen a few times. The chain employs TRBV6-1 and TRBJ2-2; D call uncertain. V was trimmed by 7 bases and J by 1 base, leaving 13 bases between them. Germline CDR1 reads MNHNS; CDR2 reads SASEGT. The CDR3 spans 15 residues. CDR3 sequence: CASTPRLGNTGELFF. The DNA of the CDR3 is TGTGCCAGCACCCCCCGTCTCGGGAACACCGGGGAGCTGTTTTTT.

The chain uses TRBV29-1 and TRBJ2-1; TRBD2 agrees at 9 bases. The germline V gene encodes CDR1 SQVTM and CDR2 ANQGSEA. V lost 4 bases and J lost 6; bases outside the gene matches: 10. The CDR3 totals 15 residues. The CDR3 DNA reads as TGCAGCGTTGGGGCTAGCGGGATGGCAATCAATGAGCAGTTCTTC. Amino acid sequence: CSVGASGMAINEQFF.

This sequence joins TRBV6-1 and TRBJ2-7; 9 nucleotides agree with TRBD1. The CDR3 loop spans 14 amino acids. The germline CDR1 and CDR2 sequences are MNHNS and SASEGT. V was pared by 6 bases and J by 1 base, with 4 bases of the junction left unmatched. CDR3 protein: CASRPGQGSYEQYF. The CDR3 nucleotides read TGTGCCAGCAGACCGGGACAGGGATCCTACGAGCAGTACTTC.

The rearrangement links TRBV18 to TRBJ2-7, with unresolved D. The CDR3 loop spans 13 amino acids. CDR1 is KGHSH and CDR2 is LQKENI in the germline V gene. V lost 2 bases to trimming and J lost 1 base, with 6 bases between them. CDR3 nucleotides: TGTGCCAGCTCACCAGGCGGTTCCTACGAGCAGTACTTC. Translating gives CASSPGGSYEQYF.

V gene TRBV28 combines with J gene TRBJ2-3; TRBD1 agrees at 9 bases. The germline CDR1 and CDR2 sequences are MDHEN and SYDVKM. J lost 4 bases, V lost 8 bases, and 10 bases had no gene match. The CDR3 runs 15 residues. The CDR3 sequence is CASVTGTGFADTQYF. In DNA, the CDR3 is TGTGCCAGCGTCACCGGGACAGGGTTCGCAGATACGCAGTATTTT.

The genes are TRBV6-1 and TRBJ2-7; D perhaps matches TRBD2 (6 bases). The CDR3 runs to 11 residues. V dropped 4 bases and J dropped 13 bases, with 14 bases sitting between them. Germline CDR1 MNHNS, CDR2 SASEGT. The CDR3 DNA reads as TGTGCCAGCAGTGCGGAGGGACCTCTCTACTTC. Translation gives CASSAEGPLYF.